One sample yielded the 27 T cell receptor beta chains listed below, sequenced in a study of T cells in Graves' hyperthyroidism and ophthalmopathy. Researchers amplified the TCR beta CDR3 regions from RNA transcripts. The TCR CDR3 first-round RT-PCR relied on the HTBI primer set. TCRdb reprocessed the multiplex PCR reads with MiXCR, giving one entry per CDR3 protein. The repertoire includes fewer than 300,000 distinct CDR3 sequences, roughly 15% of them detected once, and 30% to 35% sits in the top ten. Sequencing was done on a sample of blood. The receptor source for this set is a woman between 45 and 60 years old with Graves' hyperthyroidism that later progressed to Graves' ophthalmopathy.

This clonotype was seen at least ten times. The genes are TRBV20-1 and TRBJ1-1; D remains unclear. Germline assignment: CDR1 DFQATT and CDR2 SNEGSKA (reference sequence). The germline V and J ends were trimmed by 6 bases and 4 bases, with 15 bases remaining between them. The length of the CDR3 is 13 residues. The CDR3 DNA is TGCAGTGCACACCTCCCGGGGAGCACTGAAGCTTTCTTT. It translates to CSAHLPGSTEAFF.

This clonotype was seen ten or more times. The CDR3 DNA reads as TGCAGTGCTCGGCGCTCTAGGAGGGGTCTTGAGCAGTTCTTC. As protein: CSARRSRRGLEQFF. The chain joins TRBV20-1 to TRBJ2-1, with a weak D call TRBD2 (6 bases). V shed 5 bases and J shed 9 bases, with 20 bases lying between them. Germline values: CDR1 DFQATT, CDR2 SNEGSKA (reference sequence). The CDR3 length is 14 residues.

This clonotype was recorded many times. J is TRBJ2-7 and V is TRBV28; D is undetermined. Trimming pared 5 bases from V and 4 bases from J, leaving 12 bases between. CDR3 length: 13 residues. CDR1 and CDR2 (germline): MDHEN, SYDVKM. CDR3: CASSDHGRYEQYF. The CDR3 nucleotides are TGTGCCAGCAGTGATCACGGACGGTACGAGCAGTACTTC.

This clonotype was counted many times. The rearrangement uses TRBV5-1 and TRBJ1-1; D not resolved. The V gene lost 1 base and the J gene lost 1 base, with 11 bases spanning the gap. Germline V gene sequence: CDR1 SGHRS, CDR2 YFSETQ. CDR3 length equals 15 residues. The CDR3 DNA follows: TGCGCCAGCAGCTTGTCTGGTTCATCGAACACTGAAGCTTTCTTT. The encoded protein is CASSLSGSSNTEAFF.

This clonotype has at least ten counts. The chain combines TRBV6-1 with TRBJ1-2, with D unclear. V was pared by 4 bases and J by 0 bases, with 12 bases between. The CDR3 sequence is 15 residues long. CDR1 MNHNS and CDR2 SASEGT come from the germline V gene. The CDR3 coding sequence is TGTGCCAGCAGTGGGTTTGGCACCTCTAACTATGGCTACACCTTC. Protein product: CASSGFGTSNYGYTF.

This clonotype appeared many times. The chain combines TRBV2 with TRBJ2-1; D not certain. V lost 6 bases and J lost 2, with 8 bases in between. The CDR3 is made up of 13 amino acids. Germline assignment: CDR1 SNHLY and CDR2 FYNNEI. Here the CDR3 reads CASRADPYNEQFF. CDR3 sequence (DNA): TGTGCCAGCAGGGCGGATCCCTACAATGAGCAGTTCTTC.

At least ten counts were recorded for this clonotype. The rearrangement links TRBV7-8 to TRBJ2-7, with 8 nucleotides matching TRBD1. V shed 6 bases and J 2 bases; nucleotides not matched to a gene: 9. Germline V gives CDR1 SGHVS, CDR2 FQNEAQ. This CDR3 spans 15 amino acids. The CDR3, as DNA: TGTGCCAGCAGGACTTCGGGGACAGGCCCCTACGAGCAGTACTTC. Translated, it gives CASRTSGTGPYEQYF.

This clonotype was counted many times. This chain uses TRBV27 with TRBJ1-1, with TRBD1 identical over 7 bases. This CDR3 is 15 amino acids long. V was pared by 8 bases and J by 0 bases, with 9 bases of the junction left unmatched. CDR1 and CDR2 (germline): MNHEY, SMNVEV (reference sequence). DNA of the CDR3: TGTGCCAGCGCCAACAGGGGACACATGAACACTGAAGCTTTCTTT. It codes for CASANRGHMNTEAFF.

The chain carries TRBV29-1 and TRBJ2-5; 12 positions agree with TRBD2. Germline CDR1 reads SQVTM; CDR2 reads ANQGSEA. The length of the CDR3 is 11 residues. V lost 1 base and J lost 13; bases outside the gene matches: 1. The DNA of the CDR3 is TGCAGCGTTGAAGTGACTAGCGGGAGGTACTTC. It encodes CSVEVTSGRYF. The full variable domain, in which reference TRBV29-1 and TRBJ2-5 provide the parts outside the CDR3, is SAVISQKPSRDICQRGTSLTIQCQVDSQVTMMFWYRQQPGQSLTLIATANQGSEATYESGFVIDKFPISRPNLTFSTLTVSNMSPEDSSIYLCSVEVTSGRYFGPGTRLLVL.

This clonotype was recorded many times. The genes are TRBV10-3 and TRBJ1-5; the D gene is possibly TRBD1 (5 bases). This CDR3 is 15 amino acids long. Germline V gene sequence: CDR1 ENHRY, CDR2 SYGVKD. V lost 0 bases, J lost 2 bases, and 8 bases lay in between. The CDR3 DNA reads TGTGCCATCAGTGAGTCGGGGGGAGGCAATCAGCCCCAGCATTTT. Its protein product is CAISESGGGNQPQHF.

In its sample, this clonotype was seen many times. This chain links TRBV6-2 or TRBV6-3 with TRBJ1-5; D is perhaps TRBD1 (6 bases). In germline, CDR1 is MNHEY, CDR2 SVGEGT. The CDR3 runs 17 residues. The V end lost 1 base, the J end lost 3 bases, and 16 bases lay between the germline ends. The CDR3 loop is CASSYWGARNPNQPQHF. CDR3 DNA sequence: TGTGCCAGCAGTTACTGGGGGGCGCGGAACCCCAATCAGCCCCAGCATTTT.

This clonotype was seen repeatedly, ten times or more. The chain carries TRBV11-3 and TRBJ2-7; 7 positions agree with TRBD1. The length of the CDR3 is 15 residues. Germline CDR1 is SGHNT and CDR2 is YENEEA. V dropped 4 bases and J dropped 5; count of bases not matched to a gene: 11. CDR3 coding DNA: TGTGCCAGCAGCTCGACAGGGCTCGGCCTCCACGAGCAGTACTTC. This sequence encodes CASSSTGLGLHEQYF.

This clonotype has ten or more counts. The chain employs TRBV19 and TRBJ1-1; possibly TRBD1 for D (6 bases). This CDR3 spans 14 amino acids. The V gene lost 7 bases and the J gene lost 0 bases, with 12 bases spanning the gap. Germline V CDR1 and CDR2: LNHDA, SQIVND (reference sequence). The CDR3 DNA reads as TGTGCCAGTACCTTCGGACAGATGAACACTGAAGCTTTCTTT. Encoded protein: CASTFGQMNTEAFF.

This clonotype was counted many times. The J gene is TRBJ2-7, the V gene TRBV7-9, with D possibly TRBD2 on 5 matching bases. CDR1 and CDR2 (germline): SEHNR, FQNEAQ (reference sequence). The CDR3 sequence is 13 residues long. V was trimmed by 2 bases and J by 7 bases, leaving 12 bases between them. The CDR3 DNA reads as TGTGCCAGCAGCTTATCGATATCGGGGGAGCAGTACTTC. Translated, it gives CASSLSISGEQYF.

This clonotype was seen at least ten times. This chain connects TRBV28 to TRBJ2-3; 8 bases line up with TRBD1. V lost 2 bases, J lost 1 base, and 2 bases stayed unmatched. The CDR3 is 15 residues long. Germline-derived CDR1 and CDR2 are MDHEN and SYDVKM. The CDR3 DNA sequence: TGTGCCAGCAGTTTAGCGGGACAGGGCACAGATACGCAGTATTTT. As protein: CASSLAGQGTDTQYF.

This clonotype has ten or more counts. Written as DNA, the CDR3 is TGTGCCAGCAGTTTTTCAGGGACAGGGGCCGGGGAGCTGTTTTTT. Its protein product is CASSFSGTGAGELFF. This chain uses TRBV12-3 or TRBV12-4 with TRBJ2-2, with 10 bases lining up with TRBD1. The ends lost 3 bases at V and 6 bases at J; junction bases unmatched: 4. The CDR3 loop spans 15 amino acids.

This clonotype is a singleton in its sample. The chain has TRBV18 and TRBJ2-5; a possible D gene is TRBD1 (5 bases). The CDR3 sequence is 14 residues long. Germline V CDR1 and CDR2: KGHSH, LQKENI. Trimming took off 1 base at V and 2 bases at J, with 8 bases between the two ends. The CDR3 reads CASSPRTTQETQYF. The CDR3 DNA reads as TGTGCCAGCTCACCACGGACAACGCAAGAGACCCAGTACTTC.

This clonotype was seen ten or more times. The V and J genes are TRBV18 and TRBJ2-1; D not certain. Per the germline V gene, CDR1 is KGHSH and CDR2 is LQKENI. This CDR3 is built from 15 residues. The ends were cut back, 0 bases at V and 2 bases at J, with 8 bases in the middle. CDR3 DNA sequence: TGTGCCAGCTCACCACCGGCTAACCCCTACAATGAGCAGTTCTTC. Its translation: CASSPPANPYNEQFF.

This clonotype was seen at least ten times. The V and J genes are TRBV15 and TRBJ2-7; tentative D call: TRBD1 (5 bases). V was clipped by 0 bases and J by 0 bases, with 9 bases between them. Germline V gene data show CDR1 as LNHNV and CDR2 as YYDKDF (reference sequence). This CDR3 comprises 15 residues. The CDR3 here is CATSRDRQPSYEQYF. The CDR3 coding sequence is TGTGCCACCAGCAGAGACCGACAGCCCTCCTACGAGCAGTACTTC.

At least ten counts were recorded for this clonotype. This chain connects TRBV3-1 to TRBJ1-1; D remains ambiguous. Trimming removed 6 bases from V and 1 base from J, with 6 bases in between. The germline gives CDR1 LGHDT, CDR2 YNNKEL (reference sequence). The CDR3 has 12 residues. The CDR3: CASSGRNTEAFF. CDR3 in DNA: TGTGCCAGCAGTGGACGGAACACTGAAGCTTTCTTT.

This clonotype was detected many times. The chain recombines TRBV15 with TRBJ2-1; 8 nucleotides line up with TRBD2. This CDR3 comprises 13 residues. The germline V gene encodes CDR1 LNHNV and CDR2 YYDKDF (reference sequence). V shed 3 bases and J 8 bases; nucleotides not matched to a gene: 3. Here the CDR3 DNA reads TGTGCCACCAGCAGGGGACTAGTGGATGAGCAGTTCTTC. This encodes CATSRGLVDEQFF. Drawing the rest from reference TRBV15 and TRBJ2-1, the complete variable domain is DAMVIQNPRYQVTQFGKPVTLSCSQTLNHNVMYWYQQKSSQAPKLLFHYYDKDFNNEADTPDNFQSRRPNTSFCFLDIRSPGLGDTAMYLCATSRGLVDEQFFGPGTRLTVL.

This clonotype appeared many times. The chain uses TRBV27 and TRBJ2-7; maybe TRBD2 (5 bases). The CDR3 has 15 residues. Trimming cost V 2 bases and J 0 bases, with 11 bases left between them. In germline, CDR1 is MNHEY, CDR2 SMNVEV (reference sequence). DNA of the CDR3: TGTGCCAGCAGTTTACTGGACTCGCTCTCCTACGAGCAGTACTTC. Its translation is CASSLLDSLSYEQYF.

V and J are TRBV20-1 and TRBJ2-1; 9 nucleotides line up with TRBD2. The ends lost 1 base at V and 4 bases at J; junction bases unmatched: 5. Germline V gene lookup returns CDR1 DFQATT and CDR2 SNEGSKA (reference sequence). This CDR3 has 15 amino acids. CDR3 in DNA: TGCAGTGCTAGAGGTTCCGGACTAGCGTACAATGAGCAGTTCTTC. It yields the protein CSARGSGLAYNEQFF.

This clonotype was observed a few times. The genes are TRBV20-1 and TRBJ2-7; a weak D match, TRBD1 (5 bases). Trimming left V 0 bases short and J 2 bases short, with 8 bases between. Germline CDR1 and CDR2: DFQATT and SNEGSKA (reference sequence). The length of the CDR3 is 13 residues. In nucleotides, the CDR3 is TGCAGTGCTAGAGATCAGGGTCCCTACGAGCAGTACTTC. As protein: CSARDQGPYEQYF.

This clonotype was picked up many times. The chain uses TRBV5-1 and TRBJ2-3; 8 nucleotides match TRBD1. The V and J ends lost 2 bases and 0 bases, in that order; junction bases with no gene match: 2. The V gene's germline CDR1 is SGHRS and CDR2 YFSETQ. This CDR3 has 15 amino acids. In DNA form, the CDR3 reads TGCGCCAGCAGCTTCACAGGGGGGAGCACAGATACGCAGTATTTT. It translates to CASSFTGGSTDTQYF.

This chain uses TRBV12-3 or TRBV12-4 with TRBJ1-6; 8 bases align to TRBD1. V dropped 6 bases and J dropped 12; count of bases not matched to a gene: 10. The CDR3 length is 14 residues. CDR3 sequence (DNA): TGTGCCAGCAGCCATGGACAGGGTCGGGAACCCCTCCACTTT. Translation gives CASSHGQGREPLHF.

This clonotype has a count of ten or more. The chain carries TRBV27 and TRBJ2-3, with D perhaps TRBD2 (6 bases). CDR1 and CDR2 from the germline V gene are MNHEY and SMNVEV (reference sequence). Deletions cut 4 bases from V and 6 bases from J, with 17 bases between. CDR3 length equals 15 residues. As DNA, the CDR3 is TGTGCCAGCAGTTCCCGGGGAGTAGCGGCGGATACGCAGTATTTT. This translates into CASSSRGVAADTQYF.